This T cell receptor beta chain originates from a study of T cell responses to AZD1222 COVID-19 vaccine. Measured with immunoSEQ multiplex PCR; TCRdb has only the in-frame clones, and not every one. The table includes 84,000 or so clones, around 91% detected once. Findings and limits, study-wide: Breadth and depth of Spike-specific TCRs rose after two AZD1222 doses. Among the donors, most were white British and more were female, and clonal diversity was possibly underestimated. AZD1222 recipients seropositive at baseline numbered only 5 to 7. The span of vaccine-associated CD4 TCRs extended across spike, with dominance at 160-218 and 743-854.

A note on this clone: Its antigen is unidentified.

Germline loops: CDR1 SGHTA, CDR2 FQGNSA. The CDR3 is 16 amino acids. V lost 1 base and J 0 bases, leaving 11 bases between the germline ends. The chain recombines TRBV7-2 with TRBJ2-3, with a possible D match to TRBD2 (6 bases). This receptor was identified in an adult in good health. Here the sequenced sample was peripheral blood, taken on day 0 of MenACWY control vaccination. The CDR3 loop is CASSLGNSGSTDTQYF. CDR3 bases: TGTGCCAGCAGCTTAGGCAATAGCGGTAGCACAGATACGCAGTATTTT.